This T cell receptor beta chain was observed in a study of OX40 agonist ivuxolimab in advanced cancers. Across the whole study: The mean age was 60 years, ranging from 23 to 79, with 82.7% of participants male. General study points: Determination of antigen specificity was not performed for the expanded peripheral T cells. At 0.1 to 3.0 mg/kg and by week 6, CD4+ and CD8+ T cells in the blood had expanded clonally.

The table came from immunoSEQ multiplex PCR; TCRdb's copy has only in-frame clones and leaves some out. The table records 25,000 to 35,000 clones, roughly 79% of them present only once. Trimming stripped 8 bases from V and 3 bases from J, with 24 bases between. The CDR3 contains 17 residues. Germline values: CDR1 SEHNR, CDR2 FQNEAQ (reference sequence). Turning to this clone: Antigen unknown.

V usage is TRBV7-9 and J usage is TRBJ2-3; D is perhaps TRBD1 (6 bases). Sequences were derived from CD4+ or CD8+ T cells sorted from blood, sampled in a trial of the OX40 agonist ivuxolimab. The sequence was collected from an adult with an advanced solid tumor such as melanoma, head and neck, liver or kidney cancer. CDR3 sequence reads: CASPPQGSGHPTDTQYF. The CDR3 DNA is TGTGCCAGCCCCCCCCAAGGTTCGGGACACCCTACAGATACGCAGTATTTT. Supplemented by reference TRBV7-9 and TRBJ2-3, the full variable domain reads DTGVSQNPRHKITKRGQNVTFRCDPISEHNRLYWYRQTLGQGPEFLTYFQNEAQLEKSRLLSDRFSAERPKGSFSTLEIQRTEQGDSAMYLCASPPQGSGHPTDTQYFGPGTRLTVL.